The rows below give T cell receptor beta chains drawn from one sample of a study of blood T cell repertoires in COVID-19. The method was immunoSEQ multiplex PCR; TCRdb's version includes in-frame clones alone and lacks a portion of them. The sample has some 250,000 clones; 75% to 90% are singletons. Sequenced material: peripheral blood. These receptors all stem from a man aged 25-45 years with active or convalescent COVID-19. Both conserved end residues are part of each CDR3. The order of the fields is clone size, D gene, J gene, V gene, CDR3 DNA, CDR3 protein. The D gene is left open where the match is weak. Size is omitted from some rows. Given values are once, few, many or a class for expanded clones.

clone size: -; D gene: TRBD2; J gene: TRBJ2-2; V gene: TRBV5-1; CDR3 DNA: TGCGCCAGCAGCTTAACTAGCGGACCGCCCACCGGGGAGCTGTTTTTT; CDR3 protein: CASSLTSGPPTGELFF
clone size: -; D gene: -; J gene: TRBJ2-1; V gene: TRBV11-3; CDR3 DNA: TGTGCCAGCAGCTTAGACCCAAGCAGGGTCGATGAGCAGTTCTTC; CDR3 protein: CASSLDPSRVDEQFF
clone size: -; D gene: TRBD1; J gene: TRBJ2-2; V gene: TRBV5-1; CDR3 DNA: TGCGCCAGCAGCGAAGGACAGGGGAACACCGGGGAGCTGTTTTTT; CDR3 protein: CASSEGQGNTGELFF
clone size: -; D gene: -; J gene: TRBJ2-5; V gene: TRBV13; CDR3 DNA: TGTGCCAGCAGCGCCAGAGCGGGTGCCGAGACCCAGTACTTC; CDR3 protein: CASSARAGAETQYF
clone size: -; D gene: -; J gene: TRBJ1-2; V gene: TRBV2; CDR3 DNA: TGTGCCAGCAGCCCAGGGGTCTCCGCCAGCTATGGCTACACCTTC; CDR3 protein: CASSPGVSASYGYTF
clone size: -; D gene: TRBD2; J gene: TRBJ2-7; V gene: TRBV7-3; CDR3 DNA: TGTGCCAGCAGCCCGTACAGGACTAGTGGGAGCTCCGAGCAGTACTTC; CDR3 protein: CASSPYRTSGSSEQYF
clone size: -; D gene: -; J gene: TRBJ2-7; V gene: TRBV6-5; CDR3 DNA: TGTGCCAGCAGTTACTCGACGACAAAGCCTTTCCACGAGCAGTACTTC; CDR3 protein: CASSYSTTKPFHEQYF
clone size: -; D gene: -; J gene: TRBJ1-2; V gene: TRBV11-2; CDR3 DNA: TGTGCCAGCAGCCTGAACAGGGCCCATGGCTACACCTTC; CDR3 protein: CASSLNRAHGYTF
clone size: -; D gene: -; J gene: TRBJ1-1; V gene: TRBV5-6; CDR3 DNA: TGTGCCAGCAGCTTGTATCTCCGGGGTTTCACTGAAGCTTTCTTT; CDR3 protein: CASSLYLRGFTEAFF
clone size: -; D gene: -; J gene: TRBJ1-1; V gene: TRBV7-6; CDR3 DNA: TGTGCCAGCAGTCCAGCCTTAACGGGACACTCGAACACTGAAGCTTTCTTT; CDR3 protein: CASSPALTGHSNTEAFF
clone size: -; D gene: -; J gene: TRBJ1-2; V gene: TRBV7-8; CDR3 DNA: TGTGCCAGCAGCTTAGCCGGACAGTCTAACTATGGCTACACCTTC; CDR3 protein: CASSLAGQSNYGYTF
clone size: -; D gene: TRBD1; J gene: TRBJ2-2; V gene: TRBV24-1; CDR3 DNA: TGTGCCACCAGTGATTGGACAGGTCCGATGAACACCGGGGAGCTGTTTTTT; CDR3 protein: CATSDWTGPMNTGELFF
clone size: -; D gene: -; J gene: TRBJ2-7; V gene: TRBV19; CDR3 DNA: TGTGCCAGTAGTACCCAACAGGGTGGAGAGCAGTACTTC; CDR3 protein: CASSTQQGGEQYF
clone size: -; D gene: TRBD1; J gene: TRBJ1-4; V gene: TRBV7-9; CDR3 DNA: TGTGCCAGCAGCTCTCTGACAGGGTTACCCTTGGGACCTAATGAAAAACTGTTTTTT; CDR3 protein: CASSSLTGLPLGPNEKLFF
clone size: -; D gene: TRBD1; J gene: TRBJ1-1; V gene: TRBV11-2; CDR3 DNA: TGTGCCAGCAGGCCAGGGGGATCTAATACTGAAGCTTTCTTT; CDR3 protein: CASRPGGSNTEAFF
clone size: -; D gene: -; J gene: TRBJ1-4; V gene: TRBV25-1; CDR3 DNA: TGTGCCAGCAGTGAAGCTCCTTCAGGTACGGAACTGTTTTTT; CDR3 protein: CASSEAPSGTELFF
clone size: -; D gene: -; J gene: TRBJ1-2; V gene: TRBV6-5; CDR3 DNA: TGTGCCAGCAGGGGATCAGGGATCGGGGGTTATGGCTACACCTTC; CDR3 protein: CASRGSGIGGYGYTF
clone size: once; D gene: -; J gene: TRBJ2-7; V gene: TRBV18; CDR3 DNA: TGTGCCAGCTCACCCTCCACAGGTCCCTACGAGCAGTACTTC; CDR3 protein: CASSPSTGPYEQYF
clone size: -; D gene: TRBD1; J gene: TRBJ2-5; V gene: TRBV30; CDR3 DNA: TGTGCCTGGAGGGTAGCGGGACAGGGGAACCAAGAGACCCAGTACTTC; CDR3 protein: CAWRVAGQGNQETQYF
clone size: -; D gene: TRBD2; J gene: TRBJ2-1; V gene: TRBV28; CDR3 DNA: TGTGCCAGCAGTCGACTAGCGGGGGCCTCCTACAATGAGCAGTTCTTC; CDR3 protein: CASSRLAGASYNEQFF
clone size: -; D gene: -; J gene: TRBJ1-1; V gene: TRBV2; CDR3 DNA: TGTGCCAGCACCCAAGTCGGAGCAAACACTGAAGCTTTCTTT; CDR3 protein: CASTQVGANTEAFF
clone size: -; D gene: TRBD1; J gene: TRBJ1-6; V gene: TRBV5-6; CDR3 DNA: TGTGCCAGCAGCCAAGGACCCACAGGGGACAATTCACCCCTCCACTTT; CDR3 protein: CASSQGPTGDNSPLHF
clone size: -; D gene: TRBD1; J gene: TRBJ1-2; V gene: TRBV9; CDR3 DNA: TGTGCCAGCAGCGTTTCCCCCCAAGGACAGGGGGCGGGGGGCTACACCTTC; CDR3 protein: CASSVSPQGQGAGGYTF
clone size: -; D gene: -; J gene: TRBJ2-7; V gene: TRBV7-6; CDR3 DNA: TGTGCCAGCAGCTTAGAACAACCAGAAGACTCCTACGAGCAGTACTTC; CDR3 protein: CASSLEQPEDSYEQYF
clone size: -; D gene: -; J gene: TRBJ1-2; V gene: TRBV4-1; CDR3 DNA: TGCGCCAGCAGCCAAGATTTTTTTGGGGGCCGATCCAACTATGGCTACACCTTC; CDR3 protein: CASSQDFFGGRSNYGYTF
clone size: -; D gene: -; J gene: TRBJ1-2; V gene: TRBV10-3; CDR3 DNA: TGTGCCATCAGTGAAGGGACACCCGACCTCTATGGCTACACCTTC; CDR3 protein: CAISEGTPDLYGYTF
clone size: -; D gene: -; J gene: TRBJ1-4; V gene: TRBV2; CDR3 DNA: TGTGCCAGCACCAGGGCGCGGGGGCAAGGTGAAAAACTGTTTTTT; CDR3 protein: CASTRARGQGEKLFF
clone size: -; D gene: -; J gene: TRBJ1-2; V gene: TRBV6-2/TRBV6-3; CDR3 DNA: TGTGCCAGCAGTTACTCGATGGAGTTATATGGCTACACCTTC; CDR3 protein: CASSYSMELYGYTF
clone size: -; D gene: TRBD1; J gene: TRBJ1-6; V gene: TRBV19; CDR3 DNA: TGTGCCAGTTCCCTTTTGGGCAACAGGGGGCGAAGCTCACCCCTCCACTTT; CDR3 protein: CASSLLGNRGRSSPLHF
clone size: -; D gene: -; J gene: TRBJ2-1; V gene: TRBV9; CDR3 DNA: TGTGCCAGCAGCGTAGGACAGGACCGTAGAAGCTCCTACAATGAGCAGTTCTTC; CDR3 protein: CASSVGQDRRSSYNEQFF
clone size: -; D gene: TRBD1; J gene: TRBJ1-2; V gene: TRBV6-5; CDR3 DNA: TGTGCCAGCAGTTACCGACAGGGTCCGGGCGGTGGTGGCTACACCTTC; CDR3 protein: CASSYRQGPGGGGYTF
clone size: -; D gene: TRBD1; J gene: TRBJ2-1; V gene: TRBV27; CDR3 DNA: TGTGCCAGCAGTGACCACGACAGGGGGGCCTACAATGAGCAGTTCTTC; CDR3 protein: CASSDHDRGAYNEQFF
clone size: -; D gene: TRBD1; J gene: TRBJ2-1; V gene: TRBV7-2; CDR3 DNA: TGTGCCAGCAGCTTAGGTGCACGGGGACAGGGAAACAATGAGCAGTTCTTC; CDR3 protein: CASSLGARGQGNNEQFF
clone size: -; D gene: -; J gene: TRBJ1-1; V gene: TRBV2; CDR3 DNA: TGTGCCAGCAGTGAAGTCCATGAAGCTTTCTTT; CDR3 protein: CASSEVHEAFF
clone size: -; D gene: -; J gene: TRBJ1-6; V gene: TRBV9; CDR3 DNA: TGTGCCAGCAGCGGGGGGGAGGGCGCTGCTTATTCACCCCTCCACTTT; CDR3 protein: CASSGGEGAAYSPLHF
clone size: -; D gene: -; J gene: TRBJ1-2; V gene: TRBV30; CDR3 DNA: TGTGCCTGGATAGGTCTGGGGCGAGGTGGCTACACCTTC; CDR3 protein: CAWIGLGRGGYTF
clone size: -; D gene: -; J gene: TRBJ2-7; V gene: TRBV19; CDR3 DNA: TGTGCCAGCACTAGGACTTACGACACACCACACGAGCAGTACTTC; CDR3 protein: CASTRTYDTPHEQYF
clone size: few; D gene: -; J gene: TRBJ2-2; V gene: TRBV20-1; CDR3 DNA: TGCAGTGCTAGTTCAGCGGGACAACGGAACACCGGGGAGCTGTTTTTT; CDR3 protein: CSASSAGQRNTGELFF
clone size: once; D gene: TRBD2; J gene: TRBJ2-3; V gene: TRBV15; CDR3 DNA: TGTGCCACCAGCAGGACTAGCGGGGGGGCAGATACGCAGTATTTT; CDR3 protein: CATSRTSGGADTQYF
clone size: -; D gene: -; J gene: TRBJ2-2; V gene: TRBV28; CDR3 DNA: TGTGCCAGCAGTTTACAGACCGGGGAGCTGTTTTTT; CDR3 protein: CASSLQTGELFF
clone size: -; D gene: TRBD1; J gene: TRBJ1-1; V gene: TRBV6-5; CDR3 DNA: TGTGCCAGCAGGGGACAGGGGTTTTACACTGAAGCTTTCTTT; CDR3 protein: CASRGQGFYTEAFF